Listed below are T cell receptor beta chains from one sample, sequenced in a study of low-dose radiotherapy and immunotherapy resistance in tumors. TCRdb reprocessed the reads with MiXCR, giving one entry per CDR3 protein. The table shows roughly 50,000 distinct CDR3 sequences, with roughly a third occurring only once. The specimen comprised PBMCs, sampled after low-dose radiotherapy plus immunotherapy. These receptors all stem from a male donor with rectosigmoid adenocarcinoma. The CDR3 runs from the conserved cysteine through the conserved F or W. A D gene is named only where the DNA matches it firmly. For some rows the clone size is stated as once, few or many, or as a class when expanded; others skip it.

TRBV2	NA	NA	TRBJ2-1	TGTGCCAGCCATTCCAGGGCAGGGAATTTAGGGATGTATGAGCAGTTCTTC	CASHSRAGNLGMYEQFF
TRBV27	NA	NA	TRBJ2-1	TGTGCCAGCAGTAGATACCCCCCTCGGGACAATGAGCAGTTCTTC	CASSRYPPRDNEQFF
TRBV2	NA	NA	TRBJ2-1	TGTGCCAGCAGCCGGGGGCGGGGGGAGCAGTTCTTC	CASSRGRGEQFF
TRBV11-2	NA	TRBD2	TRBJ2-6	TGTGCCAGCAGCTCATACAGGGACGGGGGGGTGGGGGCCAACGTCCTGACTTTC	CASSSYRDGGVGANVLTF
TRBV28	many	TRBD1	TRBJ2-5	TGTGCCAGCGGTCGACAGGGGGGAGAGACCCAGTACTTC	CASGRQGGETQYF
TRBV24-1	NA	TRBD2	TRBJ2-1	TGTGCCACCAGTGGGAGTAGCGGGAGAGGCTACAATGAGCAGTTCTTC	CATSGSSGRGYNEQFF
TRBV3-1	many	NA	TRBJ2-2	TGTGCCAGCAGCCAATCCGGGGAGCTGTTTTTT	CASSQSGELFF
TRBV23-1	many	TRBD1	TRBJ1-1	TGCGCCAGCATTTTCGACAGGGGTCTTGAAGCTTTCTTT	CASIFDRGLEAFF
TRBV20-1	many	NA	TRBJ1-3	TGCAGTGCTAGAGATCCAGGGGCTGGAAACACCATATATTTT	CSARDPGAGNTIYF
TRBV6-1	many	TRBD1	TRBJ1-5	TGTGCCAGCAGTGAAGTAGCGGGACAGGGCAATCAGCCCCAGCATTTT	CASSEVAGQGNQPQHF
TRBV6-2/TRBV6-3	many	TRBD2	TRBJ2-1	TGTGCCAGCAGTTACCTGGGACTAGCCCTCAATGAGCAGTTCTTC	CASSYLGLALNEQFF
TRBV7-9	NA	TRBD1	TRBJ1-1	TGTGCCAGCAGCTTGGATACAGGGGGCAACACTGAAGCTTTCTTT	CASSLDTGGNTEAFF
TRBV4-2	many	NA	TRBJ2-3	TGTGCCAGCAGCCAAGGGATACGGGGGACCTCCACAGATACGCAGTATTTT	CASSQGIRGTSTDTQYF
TRBV20-1	many	TRBD1	TRBJ2-2	TGCAGTGCACCCGGACAGGTGCGCCTTGCCGGGGAGCTGTTTTTT	CSAPGQVRLAGELFF
TRBV10-3	few	TRBD1	TRBJ1-2	TGTGCCTCAAACCCGGGACAGGGCTATGGCTACACCTTC	CASNPGQGYGYTF
TRBV9	many	NA	TRBJ2-7	TGTGCCAGCAGCGTAGAGTCAACAGGCGAGCAGTACTTC	CASSVESTGEQYF
TRBV28	NA	NA	TRBJ2-7	TGTGCCAGCAGCGTAGGGGGTCCGCTCGCCTACGAGCAGTACTTC	CASSVGGPLAYEQYF
TRBV11-2	few	TRBD2	TRBJ2-7	TGTGCCAGCACCTTAGCGGGAACCTACGAGCAGTACTTC	CASTLAGTYEQYF
TRBV11-3	many	NA	TRBJ2-7	TGTGCCAGCAGCTTAGAACGGGGCTACGAGCAGTACTTC	CASSLERGYEQYF
TRBV6-2/TRBV6-3	few	NA	TRBJ2-3	TGTGCCAGCAGGAGACAGAGCCTCACAGATACGCAGTATTTT	CASRRQSLTDTQYF
TRBV14	NA	TRBD2	TRBJ2-3	TGTGCCAGCAGCCAAGGCCTGACTAGCGGGAGGGAACATCTTATACGCGGTGGGCAGTATTTT	CASSQGLTSGREHLIRGGQYF
TRBV5-1	few	TRBD1	TRBJ2-2	TGCGCCAGCAGCGGCACCGGGACAGGGGTAGCCGGGGAGCTGTTTTTT	CASSGTGTGVAGELFF
TRBV28	many	NA	TRBJ1-5	TGTGCCAGCAGTTCGGCAACAGGACAGCCCCAGCATTTT	CASSSATGQPQHF
TRBV29-1	many	NA	TRBJ2-7	TGCAACTATACCCAACAGGAGTACCCCTACGAGCAGTACTTC	CNYTQQEYPYEQYF
TRBV30	NA	NA	TRBJ2-3	TGTGCCTGGAGTGTACGGGGTACGCAGTATTTT	CAWSVRGTQYF
TRBV2	NA	NA	TRBJ2-1	TGTGCCAGCAAGGGCCGGACGGGCTACAATGAGCAGTTCTTC	CASKGRTGYNEQFF
TRBV24-1	NA	NA	TRBJ2-3	TGTGCCACCGGCGAGACAGGGACTAGCACAGATACGCAGTATTTT	CATGETGTSTDTQYF
TRBV28	NA	NA	TRBJ2-7	TGTGCCAGCGGTTTAATGACGGCTCACGGTATCTCCTACGAGCAGAACTTC	CASGLMTAHGISYEQNF
TRBV28	NA	NA	TRBJ2-1	TGTGCCAGCAGAGAAATCTCCCTGTGGTGGCGTAAAAACAATGAGCAGTTCTTC	CASREISLWWRKNNEQFF
TRBV7-2	many	NA	TRBJ1-5	TGTGCCAGCAGCTTAGTATCCTCAGGCAATCAGCCCCAGCATTTT	CASSLVSSGNQPQHF
TRBV10-3	few	NA	TRBJ2-3	TGTGCCATCAAGGCCTCCACAGATACGCAGTATTTT	CAIKASTDTQYF
TRBV9	many	NA	TRBJ2-1	TGTGCCAGCTCCTCCCAGTCCTACAATGAGCAGTTCTTC	CASSSQSYNEQFF
TRBV28	many	NA	TRBJ2-7	TGTGCCAGCAGTTTTCGAGGGATTTCCTACGAGCAGTACTTC	CASSFRGISYEQYF
TRBV11-3	once	TRBD1	TRBJ2-1	TGTGCCAGCAGCATCGACAGGGGCTACAATGAGCAGTTCTTC	CASSIDRGYNEQFF
TRBV5-1	NA	NA	TRBJ1-6	TGCGCCAGCAGCTTGACAGGGATACGGTCACCCCTCCACTTT	CASSLTGIRSPLHF
TRBV12-3/TRBV12-4	once	TRBD1	TRBJ1-2	TGTGCCAGCAGTTTATTTGGCAGGGGGCATGGCTACACCTTC	CASSLFGRGHGYTF
TRBV7-6	NA	NA	TRBJ1-4	TGTGCCAGCAGCTTTGATCTTGCTAGCGAAAAACTGTTTTTT	CASSFDLASEKLFF
TRBV28	NA	NA	TRBJ2-7	TGTGCCAGCACCAGGCCTAGCTCCTACGAGCAGTACTTC	CASTRPSSYEQYF
TRBV5-1	NA	NA	TRBJ2-7	TGCGCCAGCAGCTTGGATTGGGGGGAGCAGTACTTC	CASSLDWGEQYF
TRBV12-3/TRBV12-4	medium-sized	NA	TRBJ1-1	TGTGCCAGTGACACAAGGGACGGCGGAGCAGGCCGCACTGAAGCTTTCTTT	CASDTRDGGAGRTEAFF
TRBV5-6	NA	NA	TRBJ1-4	TGTGCCAGCAGCGGCGGAGGAGGGGAGGAGGATGAAAAACTGTTTTTT	CASSGGGGEEDEKLFF
TRBV18	many	NA	TRBJ2-7	TGTGCCAGCTCCCCCCCGGACTTCGCCTCCTACGAGCAGTACTTC	CASSPPDFASYEQYF